Following are 14 T cell receptor beta chains from one sample sequenced in a study of regulatory T cells in long-lasting Graves disease. Arm-PCR of CDR3 regions with iRepertoire HTBI primers generated TCR beta libraries. In TCRdb, the multiplex PCR reads were re-called with MiXCR into one record per CDR3 protein. The table shows over 300,000 distinct CDR3 sequences, with around 20% occurring only once. The time point is: persistent/refractory GD, antithyroid drugs over 5 years with positive TRAb. PBMC-derived RNA was used for the TCR library. Sample: peripheral blood mononuclear cells (PBMCs), taken when the disease was refractory, from a patient treated with antithyroid drugs. Source of these receptors: a female donor with Graves disease.

J is TRBJ2-5 and V is TRBV10-2; D is tentatively TRBD1 or TRBD2 (5 bases each). The length of the CDR3 is 15 residues. The V gene's germline CDR1 is WSHSY and CDR2 SAAADI. The V end lost 4 bases, the J end lost 9 bases, and 21 bases lay between the germline ends. DNA of the CDR3: TGCGCCAGCAGTGCCAGCAGTGAAGGGACCGGGGCCCAGTACTTC. Its translation is CASSASSEGTGAQYF.

This clonotype was counted ten times or more. The genes are TRBV19 and TRBJ2-5; tentatively, D is TRBD1 or TRBD2 (7 bases each). Germline lookup yields CDR1 LNHDA and CDR2 SQIVND (reference sequence). V dropped 5 bases and J dropped 9 bases, with 13 bases sitting between them. The CDR3 has 12 amino acids. The CDR3: CASSSAGGAQYF. As DNA, the CDR3 is TGTGCCAGTAGTTCGGCAGGGGGGGCCCAGTACTTC.

This chain joins TRBV7-9 and TRBJ1-5; 8 bases fit TRBD1. Germline trimming cut 5 bases from V and 0 bases from J; bases unmatched to any gene: 9. Germline V gene lookup returns CDR1 SEHNR and CDR2 FQNEAQ (reference sequence). The CDR3 extends over 17 amino acids. CDR3 bases: TGTGCCAGCAGCCAAGGACAGGGCGCTTATAGCAATCAGCCCCAGCATTTT. Translation: CASSQGQGAYSNQPQHF.

The sample holds many counts of this clonotype. The V call is TRBV2, the J call TRBJ1-5; D is uncertain. The germline V gene has CDR1 SNHLY and CDR2 FYNNEI. The CDR3 has 14 amino acids. The V and J ends lost 8 bases and 5 bases respectively, with 16 bases between them. CDR3 protein: CASGLLDGDQPQHF. The CDR3 nucleotides read TGTGCCAGCGGACTCTTGGATGGTGATCAGCCCCAGCATTTT.

This chain uses TRBV28 with TRBJ1-5; possible D gene TRBD1, 6 bases. V was pared by 7 bases and J by 7 bases, with 17 bases between. Germline V gene lookup returns CDR1 MDHEN and CDR2 SYDVKM. The CDR3 has 14 residues. The CDR3 sequence is CASTPHRELQPQHF. The CDR3 region has the DNA TGTGCCAGCACCCCCCACAGGGAACTGCAGCCCCAGCATTTT.

This clonotype was observed a few times. CDR3 sequence (DNA): TGTGCCAGCAGCTCCACCCGACGGGACAGGGGACCCTACGAGCAGTACTTC. Residues: CASSSTRRDRGPYEQYF. The chain uses TRBV7-9 and TRBJ2-7; TRBD1 aligns across 10 bases. The CDR3 length is 17 residues. Germline CDR1 and CDR2: SEHNR and FQNEAQ (reference sequence). With 4 bases clipped from V and 2 bases from J, the junction kept 11 bases outside the gene matches. The full variable domain, rest sourced from reference TRBV7-9 and TRBJ2-7, is DTGVSQNPRHKITKRGQNVTFRCDPISEHNRLYWYRQTLGQGPEFLTYFQNEAQLEKSRLLSDRFSAERPKGSFSTLEIQRTEQGDSAMYLCASSSTRRDRGPYEQYFGPGTRLTVT.

This clonotype appeared many times. V usage is TRBV28 and J usage is TRBJ2-7; tentative D call: TRBD1 (5 bases). Germline CDR1 and CDR2: MDHEN and SYDVKM. Between the trimmed V and J ends, which lost 6 bases and 4 bases, there was a span of 10 bases. CDR3 size: 12 residues. The CDR3 DNA is TGTGCCAGCAGCCCCAGGGTGTACGAGCAGTACTTC. Protein: CASSPRVYEQYF.

Many counts were recorded for this clonotype. This rearrangement joins TRBV27 to TRBJ1-5; D gene uncertain. There are 13 residues in the CDR3. CDR1 MNHEY and CDR2 SMNVEV come from the germline V gene (reference sequence). The ends were cut back, 2 bases at V and 6 bases at J, with 8 bases in the middle. CDR3 region: CASSLGASQPQHF. The CDR3 DNA reads as TGTGCCAGCAGTTTAGGTGCGAGTCAGCCCCAGCATTTT.

This chain joins TRBV7-6 and TRBJ1-2; D is possibly TRBD1 (6 bases). V lost 1 base to trimming and J lost 3 bases, with 15 bases between them. This CDR3 has 16 amino acids. The germline V gene encodes CDR1 SGHVS and CDR2 FNYEAQ. CDR3 sequence (DNA): TGTGCCAGCAGCTTAGTATCCAGGGGAGGGTACTATGGCTACACCTTC. It specifies CASSLVSRGGYYGYTF.

On this clonotype itself: A much larger clone is a single base away; this may be a read error. V usage is TRBV7-2 and J usage is TRBJ2-2; 9 bases line up with TRBD1. Germline V gene lookup returns CDR1 SGHTA and CDR2 FQGNSA. The CDR3 length is 15 residues. V shed 5 bases, J shed 10 bases, and the junction held 11 bases outside the gene matches. CDR3 region: CASSLGDRELEELFF. For the CDR3, the DNA is TGTGCCAGCAGCCTTGGGGACAGGGAATTGGAGGAGCTGTTTTTT.

Many counts were recorded for this clonotype. The chain employs TRBV2 and TRBJ1-1; unclear D gene. Looked up from germline, CDR1 is SNHLY and CDR2 is FYNNEI. The CDR3 has 12 residues. V lost 7 bases and J lost 2, with 8 bases in between. The CDR3 sequence is CASNPVNTEAFF. CDR3 nucleotide sequence: TGTGCCAGCAACCCGGTAAACACTGAAGCTTTCTTT.

The chain recombines TRBV30 with TRBJ1-2, with 10 nucleotides matching TRBD1. The CDR3 runs 14 residues. In germline, CDR1 is GTSNPN, CDR2 SVGIG (reference sequence). The junction had 8 bases not matched to a gene; V was cut back by 3 bases and J by 7 bases. CDR3 residues: CAWRQTGGFGGYTF. The CDR3 nucleotides are TGTGCCTGGAGGCAGACAGGGGGCTTTGGTGGCTACACCTTC.

This clonotype was observed many times. The V and J genes are TRBV5-1 and TRBJ1-1, with 9 positions matching TRBD1. The CDR3 runs to 16 residues. Losses at the gene ends were 4 bases for V and 4 bases for J; bases not matched to a gene: 11. Germline-derived CDR1 and CDR2 are SGHRS and YFSETQ. The CDR3 is CASSPPTTGGRTEAFF. In DNA, the CDR3 is TGCGCCAGCAGCCCACCCACTACAGGGGGCCGCACTGAAGCTTTCTTT. The variable domain in full, completed from reference TRBV5-1 and TRBJ1-1, reads KAGVTQTPRYLIKTRGQQVTLSCSPISGHRSVSWYQQTPGQGLQFLFEYFSETQRNKGNFPGRFSGRQFSNSRSEMNVSTLELGDSALYLCASSPPTTGGRTEAFFGQGTRLTVV.

Concerning this clonotype itself: The junction does not match germline at one end; this may be a read error. The rearrangement uses TRBV7-9 and TRBJ2-5; no definite D call. Germline V CDR1 and CDR2: SEHNR, FQNEAQ (reference sequence). The CDR3 has 12 amino acids. The CDR3 reads CASTLNQETQYF. The DNA of the CDR3 is TGCGCCAGCACCCTTAACCAAGAGACCCAGTACTTC.